The rows below give T cell receptor beta chains drawn from one sample of a study of shared clonotypes between healthy human individuals. TCRdb's table, derived via immunoSEQ multiplex PCR, lists solely in-frame clones and lacks some. Of about 1.1 million clones in the sample, around three quarters were seen once. Sequenced: memory CD4+ T cells from PBMCs. The receptors were sampled from a man between 18 and 29 years old in good health. Some clones in this sample may be carry-over from other donors' samples. CDR3s include the opening cysteine and the closing phenylalanine or tryptophan. Each record gives: J gene, clone size, V gene, D gene, CDR3 protein, CDR3 DNA. D genes are given only for firm matches. Clone size is stated in some rows and not others, as once, few, many or a class when expanded.

J gene: TRBJ2-7; clone size: NA; V gene: TRBV10-3; D gene: NA; CDR3 protein: CAIRYPGSHEQYF; CDR3 DNA: TGTGCCATCCGTTACCCAGGGTCTCACGAGCAGTACTTC
J gene: TRBJ2-7; clone size: few; V gene: TRBV30; D gene: TRBD2; CDR3 protein: CAWSAGTSGMMMGGEQYF; CDR3 DNA: TGTGCCTGGAGTGCCGGGACTAGCGGGATGATGATGGGAGGCGAGCAGTACTTC
J gene: TRBJ1-2; clone size: few; V gene: TRBV10-2; D gene: NA; CDR3 protein: CASTPDLYGYTF; CDR3 DNA: TGCGCCAGCACTCCGGACCTTTATGGCTACACCTTC
J gene: TRBJ2-1; clone size: NA; V gene: TRBV5-1; D gene: TRBD2; CDR3 protein: CASSLTSGSIFNEQFF; CDR3 DNA: TGCGCCAGCAGCTTGACTAGCGGGAGTATCTTCAATGAGCAGTTCTTC
J gene: TRBJ2-7; clone size: few; V gene: TRBV18; D gene: TRBD2; CDR3 protein: CASSPPGLAGVGEQYF; CDR3 DNA: TGTGCCAGCTCACCACCGGGACTAGCGGGAGTTGGGGAGCAGTACTTC
J gene: TRBJ2-5; clone size: NA; V gene: TRBV28; D gene: NA; CDR3 protein: CASSLMQAYQETQYF; CDR3 DNA: TGTGCCAGCAGTTTAATGCAGGCGTACCAAGAGACCCAGTACTTC
J gene: TRBJ2-7; clone size: NA; V gene: TRBV7-2; D gene: NA; CDR3 protein: CASSLGRYEQYF; CDR3 DNA: TGTGCCAGCAGCTTAGGCCGATACGAGCAGTACTTC
J gene: TRBJ1-2; clone size: NA; V gene: TRBV6-1; D gene: NA; CDR3 protein: CASSGDTYGYTF; CDR3 DNA: TGTGCCAGCAGTGGGGACACTTATGGCTACACCTTC
J gene: TRBJ2-3; clone size: NA; V gene: TRBV28; D gene: NA; CDR3 protein: CASTHDPGTTDTQYF; CDR3 DNA: TGTGCCAGCACCCATGATCCAGGGACCACAGATACGCAGTATTTT
J gene: TRBJ1-3; clone size: once; V gene: TRBV9; D gene: NA; CDR3 protein: CASSAHEGLDTIYF; CDR3 DNA: TGTGCCAGCAGCGCGCACGAGGGGTTGGACACCATATATTTT
J gene: TRBJ2-1; clone size: NA; V gene: TRBV7-2; D gene: TRBD2; CDR3 protein: CASSPDRGGYNEQFF; CDR3 DNA: TGTGCCAGCAGCCCAGACCGGGGGGGGTACAATGAGCAGTTCTTC
J gene: TRBJ2-7; clone size: NA; V gene: TRBV21-1; D gene: NA; CDR3 protein: CASSKVSGPPEEQYF; CDR3 DNA: TGTGCCAGCAGCAAAGTTTCGGGGCCCCCTGAGGAGCAGTACTTC
J gene: TRBJ1-2; clone size: NA; V gene: TRBV6-5; D gene: NA; CDR3 protein: CASSPDSAYGYTF; CDR3 DNA: TGTGCCAGCAGCCCTGACTCGGCCTATGGCTACACCTTC
J gene: TRBJ2-4; clone size: once; V gene: TRBV5-1; D gene: TRBD1; CDR3 protein: CASSFTGDNIQYF; CDR3 DNA: TGCGCCAGCAGCTTCACAGGGGATAACATTCAGTACTTC
J gene: TRBJ1-1; clone size: few; V gene: TRBV5-6; D gene: NA; CDR3 protein: CASSLAGSNEAFF; CDR3 DNA: TGTGCCAGCAGCTTGGCGGGGTCGAATGAAGCTTTCTTT
J gene: TRBJ1-1; clone size: NA; V gene: TRBV10-3; D gene: TRBD1; CDR3 protein: CATKQYSGTGSAEAFF; CDR3 DNA: TGTGCCACGAAACAGTATTCCGGGACAGGGAGCGCTGAAGCTTTCTTT
J gene: TRBJ2-7; clone size: NA; V gene: TRBV7-9; D gene: TRBD2; CDR3 protein: CASRREGGSYEQYF; CDR3 DNA: TGTGCCAGCAGACGGGAGGGGGGATCCTACGAGCAGTACTTC